One sample yielded the 2 T cell receptor beta chains listed below, sequenced in a study of T cells after posttransplantation cyclophosphamide. The repertoire was sequenced with immunoSEQ multiplex PCR; TCRdb's copy has only in-frame clones and lacks some. The sample lists approximately 12,000 clones, about 2.1% seen once, with around 16% in the top ten. Treatment was busulfan-fludarabine conditioning, a marrow graft, and cyclophosphamide on days +3 and +4. This sample comprised PBMCs, obtained after allogeneic stem cell transplant with posttransplant cyclophosphamide. Receptors were obtained from a male patient in his thirties who received an allogeneic stem cell transplant from a related donor, was CMV-positive, and had no GVHD. The T cells may partly be graft donor cells.

This clone was picked up a small number of times. This rearrangement joins TRBV18 to TRBJ2-1; unclear D gene. CDR1 is KGHSH and CDR2 is LQKENI in the germline V gene. The CDR3 runs 16 residues. The V gene lost 3 bases and the J gene lost 1 base, with 13 bases spanning the gap. DNA of the CDR3: TGTGCCAGCTCACCCGCGACGGCGAGGTCCTACAATGAGCAGTTCTTC. It codes for CASSPATARSYNEQFF.

This clone came up a few times. V is TRBV7-3 and J is TRBJ1-6; maybe TRBD1 (5 bases). Germline V gives CDR1 SGHTA, CDR2 FQGTGA. The CDR3 sequence is 16 residues long. Trimming took off 5 bases at V and 8 bases at J, with 19 bases between the two ends. Written as DNA, the CDR3 is TGTGCCAGCAGCCCAACGGGGGGGATTGGGGATTCACCCCTCCACTTT. This codes for CASSPTGGIGDSPLHF.